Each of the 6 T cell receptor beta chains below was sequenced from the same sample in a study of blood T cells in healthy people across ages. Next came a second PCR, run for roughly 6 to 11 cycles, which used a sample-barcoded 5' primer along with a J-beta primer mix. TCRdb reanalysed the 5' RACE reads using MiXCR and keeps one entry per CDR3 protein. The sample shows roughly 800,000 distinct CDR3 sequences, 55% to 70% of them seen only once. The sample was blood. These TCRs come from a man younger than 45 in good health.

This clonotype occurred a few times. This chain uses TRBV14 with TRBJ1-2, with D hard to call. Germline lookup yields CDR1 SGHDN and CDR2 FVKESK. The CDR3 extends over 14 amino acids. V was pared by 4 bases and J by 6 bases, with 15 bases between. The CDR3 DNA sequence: TGTGCCAGCAGCCCTGCTGGAGCGCAGCATGGCTACACCTTC. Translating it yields CASSPAGAQHGYTF.

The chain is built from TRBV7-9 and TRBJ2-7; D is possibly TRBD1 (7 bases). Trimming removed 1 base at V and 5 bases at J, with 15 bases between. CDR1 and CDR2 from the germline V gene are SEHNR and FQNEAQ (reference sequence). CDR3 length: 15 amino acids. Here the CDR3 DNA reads TGTGCCAGCAGCTTAGTTCAGGGGGGCGGCGACGAGCAGTACTTC. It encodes CASSLVQGGGDEQYF. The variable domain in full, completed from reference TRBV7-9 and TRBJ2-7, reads DTGVSQNPRHKITKRGQNVTFRCDPISEHNRLYWYRQTLGQGPEFLTYFQNEAQLEKSRLLSDRFSAERPKGSFSTLEIQRTEQGDSAMYLCASSLVQGGGDEQYFGPGTRLTVT.

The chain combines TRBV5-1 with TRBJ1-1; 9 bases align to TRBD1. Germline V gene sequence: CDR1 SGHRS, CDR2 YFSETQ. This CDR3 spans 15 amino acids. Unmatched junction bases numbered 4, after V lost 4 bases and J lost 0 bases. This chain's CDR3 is CASSVRQGVNTEAFF. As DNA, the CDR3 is TGCGCCAGCAGCGTCCGACAGGGGGTGAACACTGAAGCTTTCTTT.

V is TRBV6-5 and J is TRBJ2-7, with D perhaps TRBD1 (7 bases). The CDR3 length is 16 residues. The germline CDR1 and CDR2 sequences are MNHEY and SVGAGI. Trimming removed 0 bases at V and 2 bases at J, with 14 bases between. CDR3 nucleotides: TGTGCCAGCAGTTACTCCATCGGGGGACAGACCTACGAGCAGTACTTC. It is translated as CASSYSIGGQTYEQYF.

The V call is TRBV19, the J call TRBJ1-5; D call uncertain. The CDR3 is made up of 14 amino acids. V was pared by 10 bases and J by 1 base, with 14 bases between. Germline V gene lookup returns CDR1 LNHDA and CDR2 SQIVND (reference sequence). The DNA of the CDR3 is TGTGCCAACCCCCATGTAGCCAGCAATCAGCCCCAGCATTTT. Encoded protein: CANPHVASNQPQHF.

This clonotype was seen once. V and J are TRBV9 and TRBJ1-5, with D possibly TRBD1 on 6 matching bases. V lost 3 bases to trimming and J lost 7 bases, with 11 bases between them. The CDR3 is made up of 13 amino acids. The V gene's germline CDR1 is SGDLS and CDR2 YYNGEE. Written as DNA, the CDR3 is TGTGCCAGCAGCGGAGGGGGGGACCAGCCCCAGCATTTT. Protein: CASSGGGDQPQHF.